Sequencing of this T cell receptor (beta chain) was carried out in a study of T cell repertoires in cytomegalovirus infection. Turning to the study itself: The public TCR beta signatures pointed to both CMV infection and matching HLA type.

Germline CDR1 reads SGHRS; CDR2 reads YFSETQ. The CDR3 sequence is 14 residues long. V lost 1 base and J 3 bases, leaving 11 bases between the germline ends. Regarding the study as a whole: HLA-C-restricted, CMV-specific TCR beta clonotypes were dominant ex vivo.

This clonotype occurred many times. Its cognate antigen is unknown. TCRdb recomputed calls from the reads with MiXCR, one row per CDR3 protein. Among fewer than 80,000 distinct CDR3 sequences listed, roughly 3.5% were seen once. The V call is TRBV5-1, the J call TRBJ2-7, with D possibly matching TRBD2 (5 bases). The source is a human donor in good health (CMV status not recorded). Some clones in this sample may be carry-over from other donors' samples. Sequenced: PBMCs. CDR3 loop: CASSLTHGNYEQYF. Written as DNA, the CDR3 is TGCGCCAGCAGCTTGACCCACGGGAACTACGAGCAGTACTTC.